Listed below are T cell receptor beta chains from one sample, sequenced in a study of blood T cells in healthy people across ages. TCRdb fed the 5' RACE reads into MiXCR, producing one record per CDR3 protein. The sample yields almost 1 million distinct CDR3 sequences, roughly 51% seen once. The source material was blood. Source of these receptors: a woman in her sixties in good health. Both conserved end residues are part of each CDR3. D genes are given only for firm matches. Expanded clones get a size class; other rows say once, few or many, or leave the size out.

>TRBJ2-5|NA|NA|TRBV20-1
CSAKGHLGWGEETQYF
TGCAGTGCTAAAGGCCACCTCGGGTGGGGAGAAGAGACCCAGTACTTC
>TRBJ1-2|NA|NA|TRBV7-9
CASTRPNLGRSLYGYTF
TGTGCCAGCACCCGGCCAAACCTCGGACGCTCTCTCTATGGCTACACCTTC
>TRBJ2-1|TRBD2|few|TRBV4-1
CASSQIGGLAQDEQFF
TGCGCCAGCAGCCAAATTGGGGGACTAGCCCAGGATGAGCAGTTCTTC
>TRBJ2-1|NA|few|TRBV9
CASSVGGFEYNEQFF
TGTGCCAGCAGCGTAGGTGGGTTTGAGTACAATGAGCAGTTCTTC
>TRBJ2-1|NA|few|TRBV29-1
CSVETSHNEQFF
TGCAGCGTTGAGACTAGTCATAATGAGCAGTTCTTC
>TRBJ2-1|NA|many|TRBV29-1
CSAGNWGEQFF
TGCAGCGCCGGCAACTGGGGTGAGCAGTTCTTC
>TRBJ1-4|NA|NA|TRBV20-1
CSARQGANHEKLFF
TGCAGTGCTAGACAAGGCGCCAATCATGAAAAACTGTTTTTT
>TRBJ2-3|TRBD2|NA|TRBV6-2/TRBV6-3
CASNHLTSGGGDTQYF
TGTGCCAGCAATCACCTAACTAGCGGAGGCGGGGATACGCAGTATTTT
>TRBJ2-3|TRBD1|NA|TRBV5-1
CASSFWTGQQSSTDTQYF
TGCGCCAGCAGCTTCTGGACAGGGCAGCAATCTAGCACAGATACGCAGTATTTT
>TRBJ1-1|NA|few|TRBV5-5
CASIPGRQTGGEAFF
TGTGCCAGCATCCCGGGCAGGCAGACGGGAGGTGAAGCTTTCTTT
>TRBJ2-2|NA|NA|TRBV28
CASSLGRGGDTGELFF
TGTGCCAGCAGCCTGGGACGGGGTGGCGACACCGGGGAGCTGTTTTTT
>TRBJ2-5|NA|NA|TRBV4-1
CVSSQDPGTGETQYF
TGCGTCAGCAGCCAAGATCCGGGTACGGGGGAGACCCAGTACTTC